The clone carrying this TCR beta chain was seen more than once but under ten times. Its target is not known. Amplified TCR beta CDR3 regions derived from RNA transcripts. TCR CDR3 regions were first amplified by RT-PCR with HTBI primers. MiXCR was run by TCRdb on the multiplex PCR reads, yielding one entry per CDR3 protein. The table has 550,000 to 600,000 distinct CDR3 sequences, 15% to 20% seen once. Each diagnosis drew on symptoms, thyroxine, TRAb, thyroid ultrasound and orbital computed tomography findings. The data originate from a study of T cells in Graves' hyperthyroidism and ophthalmopathy. At the level of the study: Upon initial diagnosis and before any treatment, peripheral blood was collected.

Study findings and constraints: The model foresaw ophthalmopathy a median roughly 6 months prior to onset. Most thyroid clonotypes with frequency above 0.001 were detected in blood.

Per the germline V gene, CDR1 is DFQATT and CDR2 is SNEGSKA (reference sequence). This CDR3 is built from 13 residues. Input material: blood. This sequence was found in a woman younger than 30 with Graves' hyperthyroidism. The genes are TRBV20-1 and TRBJ1-1; possibly TRBD1 for D (5 bases). CDR3 bases: TGCAGCGCTCTTGAGGGCAGGGCCGCTGAAGCTTTCTTT. This encodes CSALEGRAAEAFF.